This T cell receptor beta chain was retrieved from a study of graft-versus-host responses after intestinal transplantation. Study-wide context: Once they had received anti-thymocyte globulin induction, all recipients took tacrolimus and steroids for 2 to 4 years. Study-level results: The presence of high graft-versus-host to host-versus-graft clonal ratios in allografts characterized patients with graft-donor T cell macrochimerism.

TCRdb keeps only in-frame clones here, not all; method: immunoSEQ multiplex PCR. The table shows 250 to 350 clones, with roughly 88% occurring only once. Intraepithelial and lamina propria lymphocytes were isolated from graft specimens. To note about this clone: Its antigen is still unknown. At one boundary the junction diverges from the germline segment, which might be a read error.

The germline V gene has CDR1 MGHRA and CDR2 YSYEKL. The CDR3 loop spans 14 amino acids. The chain has TRBV4-1 and TRBJ2-3, with D maybe TRBD2 (6 bases). The material was ileum tissue, obtained about 34 days after intestinal transplant. The origin of this receptor is a human patient who received an intestinal transplant, so some T cells may come from the graft donor. Written as DNA, the CDR3 is TGCGCCAGCAGCCAGCGGGGTATCACAGGTACGCAGTATTTT. Protein product: CASSQRGITGTQYF.